A single sample gave rise to the 26 T cell receptor beta chains below, sequenced in a study of T cell clonality in common variable immunodeficiency (dated by TCRdb to 2014 to 2015). The library was obtained by the immunoSEQ multiplex PCR assay. TCRdb took over this immuneACCESS table, retaining in-frame rearrangements with V and J assigned. Such tables are incomplete; in checked studies, under half of the missing clones stem from an unresolved V gene, and the remainder is unexplained. The sample features roughly 34,000 clones, and none is a singleton. Around 3.1% of the sample goes to the ten largest clones. Sequencing was carried out using peripheral blood mononuclear cells. All receptors derive from a person aged 18 to 75 in good health.

This clone was counted at least ten times. The read falls 3 residues short of the CDR3 end, and the missing part is taken from the germline J gene. V and J are TRBV9 and TRBJ2-3; D possibly corresponds to TRBD2 (6 bases). The CDR3 loop spans 15 amino acids. Trimming removed 4 bases from V and 0 bases from J, with 12 bases in between. CDR1 is SGDLS and CDR2 is YYNGEE in the germline V gene. CDR3 bases read: TGTGCCAGCAGCCCCGGGGGAGTGAGCACAGATACG. As protein: CASSPGGVSTDT. The complete CDR3 sequence is CASSPGGVSTDTQYF. The variable domain in full, completed from reference TRBV9 and TRBJ2-3, reads DSGVTQTPKHLITATGQRVTLRCSPRSGDLSVYWYQQSLDQGLQFLIQYYNGEERAKGNILERFSAQQFPDLHSELNLSSLELGDSALYFCASSPGGVSTDTQYFGPGTRLTVL.

This clone was recorded many times. Read coverage stops 3 residues before the CDR3 terminus; the germline J gene supplies the remainder. The chain joins TRBV29-1 to TRBJ1-2, with TRBD1 matching 10 bases. Losses at the gene ends were 4 bases for V and 2 bases for J; bases not matched to a gene: 1. This CDR3 is 13 amino acids long. Germline V lookup: CDR1 SQVTM, CDR2 ANQGSEA. Partial CDR3 DNA: TGCAGCGTTGGGGGACAGGGGAACTATGGC. Translation: CSVGGQGNYG. In full, the CDR3 is CSVGGQGNYGYTF.

This clone appeared many times. Coverage ceases 3 residues before the CDR3 finishes, and the germline J gene fills in the end. This chain links TRBV6-4 with TRBJ2-2, with D possibly matching TRBD1 (6 bases). CDR3 length: 13 residues. V lost 6 bases to trimming and J lost 5 bases, with 10 bases between them. Germline V lookup: CDR1 MRHNA, CDR2 SNTAGT. The CDR3 is CASRKTGTGELFF. The DNA read from the CDR3 is TGTGCCAGCAGAAAAACAGGGACCGGGGAG.

This clone was observed many times. The read comes to an end 3 residues before the CDR3 does, leaving the germline J gene to fill in the end. The chain couples TRBV5-4 to TRBJ2-1, with 7 bases aligning to TRBD2. The CDR3 is 14 residues long. V was pared by 3 bases and J by 0 bases, with 0 bases of the junction left unmatched. Germline CDR1 and CDR2: SGHNT and YYREEE (reference sequence). The covered CDR3 bases are TGTGCCAGCAGCTGGGACTACTCCTACAATGAG. Its translation: CASSWDYSYNE. The CDR3 reads in full as CASSWDYSYNEQFF.

This clone was picked up many times. The read ends 3 residues shy of where the CDR3 ends; the end is completed using the germline J gene. This chain connects TRBV2 to TRBJ2-3; 14 bases align to TRBD2. Trimming removed 3 bases from V and 1 base from J; junction bases left unmatched: 3. CDR1 and CDR2 (germline): SNHLY, FYNNEI. This CDR3 spans 17 amino acids. The CDR3 protein is CASSESTSGRGTDTQYF. CDR3 DNA, as far as it was read: TGTGCCAGCAGTGAGTCGACTAGCGGGAGGGGCACAGATACG.

This clone was detected many times. The sequenced fragment ends 3 residues before the CDR3 boundary, so the rest is inferred from the germline J gene. This chain links TRBV20-1 with TRBJ2-7, with D maybe TRBD1 (6 bases). The V and J ends lost 1 base and 0 bases respectively, with 10 bases between them. The CDR3 has 14 residues. The V gene's germline CDR1 is DFQATT and CDR2 SNEGSKA (reference sequence). The DNA read from the CDR3 is TGCAGTGCTAGAGTCCCGGGACACTCCTACGAG. It specifies CSARVPGHSYE. The entire CDR3 protein is CSARVPGHSYEQYF.

This clone was seen repeatedly, ten times or more. The CDR3 loop is CATVPRVANTGELFF. The CDR3 bases that were read are TGTGCCACCGTCCCCCGGGTCGCGAACACCGGGGAG. The V call is TRBV12-3 or TRBV12-4, the J call TRBJ2-2; D call uncertain. With the read ending 3 residues before the CDR3 end, the germline J gene is used to fill in that end. The length of the CDR3 is 15 residues. V shed 10 bases and J shed 0 bases, with 15 bases lying between them.

This clone was recorded many times. CDR3 sequence: CASSQDRMSTDTQYF. The covered CDR3 bases are TGTGCCAGCAGCCAAGACAGGATGAGCACAGATACG. The chain is built from TRBV11-2 and TRBJ2-3, with a weak D call TRBD1 (6 bases). The read gets to within 3 residues of the CDR3 end, and the germline J gene fills in the rest. The CDR3 has 15 residues. Germline V gene lookup returns CDR1 SGHAT and CDR2 FQNNGV. The V and J ends lost 5 bases and 0 bases respectively, with 12 bases between them.

This clone was seen ten or more times. The sequenced fragment ends 3 residues before the CDR3 boundary, so the rest is inferred from the germline J gene. The rearrangement joins TRBV15 to TRBJ2-5; 9 bases align to TRBD2. Trimming at V came to 8 bases and at J to 6 bases, leaving 13 bases not matched to a gene. The CDR3 sequence is 15 residues long. Germline V gene sequence: CDR1 LNHNV, CDR2 YYDKDF (reference sequence). The CDR3 sequence is CATCSSGSPVQTQYF. The CDR3 bases that were read are TGTGCCACCTGTAGTAGCGGGAGTCCCGTGCAGACC.

Many counts were recorded for this clone. The CDR3 extends 3 residues past the end of the read, so its final part is completed from the germline J gene. The chain uses TRBV5-1 and TRBJ1-2; no clear D. Germline V gene sequence: CDR1 SGHRS, CDR2 YFSETQ. CDR3 length equals 14 residues. Trimming stripped 0 bases from V and 2 bases from J, with 8 bases between. This chain's CDR3 is CASSLESLNYGYTF. The CDR3 bases that were read are TGCGCCAGCAGCTTGGAAAGCCTAAACTATGGC.

This clone was detected ten times or more. In the same sample, other DNA sequences code for this CDR3. The covered CDR3 bases are TGTGCCAGCAGCCAAGACCCTAGCGACTCCTACAATGAG. Its protein is CASSQDPSDSYNE. From start to end, the CDR3 is CASSQDPSDSYNEQFF. This chain uses TRBV14 with TRBJ2-1; possible D gene TRBD2, 6 bases. The CDR3 extends 3 residues past the end of the read, so its final part is completed from the germline J gene. Germline V lookup: CDR1 SGHDN, CDR2 FVKESK. V was cut by 0 bases and J by 0 bases, with 9 bases left in between. The CDR3 is 16 amino acids.

This clone was picked up many times. Sequencing ends 3 residues short of the CDR3 end; the germline J gene provides the rest. The J gene is TRBJ2-3, the V gene TRBV5-1, with D uncertain. Between the trimmed V and J ends, which lost 0 bases and 3 bases, there was a span of 8 bases. This CDR3 region has 14 residues. Looked up from germline, CDR1 is SGHRS and CDR2 is YFSETQ. The CDR3 sequence: CASSLEGNTDTQYF. The part of the CDR3 DNA that was read is TGCGCCAGCAGCTTGGAGGGCAATACAGATACG.

This clone was counted many times. The read stops 3 residues short of the end of the CDR3; the missing end is completed from the germline J gene. V is TRBV3-1 (or the pseudogene TRBV3-2) and J is TRBJ1-3; D is undetermined. Germline CDR1 LGHDT, CDR2 YNNKEL (reference sequence). The CDR3 has 15 residues. Trimming removed 1 base from V and 0 bases from J, with 7 bases in between. The part of the CDR3 DNA that was read is TGTGCCAGCAGCCAAGCGGTCCGCTCTGGAAACACC. It yields the protein CASSQAVRSGNT. The full CDR3 protein is CASSQAVRSGNTIYF.

At least ten counts were recorded for this clone. The read terminates 3 residues before the CDR3 end, so the remaining end is supplied by the germline J gene. The V and J genes are TRBV12-5 and TRBJ2-2, with 7 positions matching TRBD2. Unmatched junction bases numbered 6, after V lost 1 base and J lost 4 bases. The V gene's germline CDR1 is LGHNT and CDR2 FRNRAP. The CDR3 runs to 16 residues. CDR3 sequence reads: CASGLGAIAGTGELFF. CDR3 bases read: TGTGCTAGTGGTTTGGGCGCGATAGCGGGCACCGGGGAG.

This clone was recorded at least ten times. With the read ending 3 residues before the CDR3 end, the germline J gene is used to fill in that end. This chain connects TRBV7-9 to TRBJ2-2; no firm D call. The germline V gene encodes CDR1 SEHNR and CDR2 FQNEAQ (reference sequence). Trimming cost V 5 bases and J 6 bases, with 10 bases left between them. CDR3 length: 13 residues. The CDR3 region is CASSPRRPGELFF. The CDR3 bases that were read are TGTGCCAGCAGCCCCAGGCGTCCCGGGGAG.

With respect to this clone: The read ends 3 residues early relative to the CDR3; the germline J gene fills the gap. The chain has TRBV7-7 and TRBJ1-1, with a weak D call TRBD1 (5 bases). Trimming stripped 1 base from V and 7 bases from J, with 10 bases between. The CDR3 totals 13 residues. Germline-derived CDR1 and CDR2 are SSHAT and FNYEAQ (reference sequence). CDR3 sequence reads: CASSLEQGGEAFF. The CDR3 bases that were read are TGTGCCAGCAGCTTAGAGCAGGGTGGTGAA.

This clone has a count of ten or more. The sequence runs out 3 residues before the end of the CDR3; the remainder is reconstructed from the germline J gene. J is TRBJ1-6 and V is TRBV5-6; TRBD1 might be the D (5 bases). The germline V and J ends were trimmed by 3 bases and 6 bases, with 10 bases remaining between them. Germline CDR1 and CDR2: SGHDT and YYEEEE. The CDR3 loop spans 14 amino acids. The CDR3 bases that were read are TGTGCCAGCAGCTGGGTGGGGCCTAATTCACCC. Its protein is CASSWVGPNSP. The full-length CDR3 reads as CASSWVGPNSPLHF.

This clone came up many times. The read is 3 residues too short to cover the CDR3 end, so that end is filled in from the germline J gene. The rearrangement joins TRBV2 to TRBJ2-1; 12 nucleotides match TRBD2. This CDR3 has 18 residues. V was pared by 8 bases and J by 8 bases, with 19 bases of the junction left unmatched. CDR1 is SNHLY, CDR2 FYNNEI, per germline. The CDR3 region is CASRRIGILAGGKDEQFF. Incomplete CDR3 DNA: TGTGCCAGCCGACGCATAGGAATACTAGCGGGAGGTAAAGATGAG.

This clone was recorded at least ten times. The read ends 3 residues before the CDR3 terminus; that terminus is restored from the germline J gene. The chain has TRBV20-1 and TRBJ2-4; 9 bases line up with TRBD2. Germline trimming cut 6 bases from V and 0 bases from J; bases unmatched to any gene: 6. CDR1 is DFQATT and CDR2 is SNEGSKA in the germline V gene (reference sequence). This CDR3 has 15 amino acids. This chain's CDR3 is CSAKTSGLAKNIQYF. The DNA read from the CDR3 is TGCAGTGCCAAGACTAGCGGATTAGCCAAAAACATT.

This clone was seen ten or more times. The CDR3 end falls 3 residues outside the read, so it is completed with the germline J gene. The V call is TRBV3-1 (or the pseudogene TRBV3-2), the J call TRBJ2-7; TRBD2 is a possible D gene (6 bases). Germline values: CDR1 LGHDT, CDR2 YNNKEL (reference sequence). V lost 0 bases, J lost 4 bases, and 13 bases lay in between. The CDR3 is 15 amino acids. CDR3: CASSQDLGLGYEQYF. The sequenced part of the CDR3 DNA is TGTGCCAGCAGCCAAGATCTGGGACTTGGATACGAG.

This clone was detected ten times or more. The part of the CDR3 DNA that was read is TGTGCCAGCAGCTTGGGTAGCGGGATCGGTGAG. The encoded protein is CASSLGSGIGE. The full CDR3 sequence reads CASSLGSGIGEQFF. The chain has TRBV5-6 and TRBJ2-1; the match to TRBD2 covers 8 bases. The read halts 3 residues ahead of the CDR3 end, with the missing end drawn from the germline J gene. Per germline, CDR1 SGHDT and CDR2 YYEEEE. V was pared by 0 bases and J by 9 bases, with 5 bases of the junction left unmatched. CDR3 size: 14 residues.

This clone was found many times. The read ends 3 residues early relative to the CDR3; the germline J gene fills the gap. The chain links TRBV19 to TRBJ2-3; D gene uncertain. Trimming pared 2 bases from V and 2 bases from J, leaving 20 bases between. This CDR3 region has 18 residues. The germline CDR1 and CDR2 sequences are LNHDA and SQIVND (reference sequence). The covered CDR3 bases are TGTGCCAGTAGTATAAGGTCCCAGAGTTCACCGTCCACAGATACG. Its protein is CASSIRSQSSPSTDT. The full CDR3 sequence reads CASSIRSQSSPSTDTQYF.

This clone was observed many times. One junction end does not reproduce the germline sequence, and a read error may be involved. From the germline J gene comes the end of the CDR3, since the read stops 3 residues before it. The genes are TRBV7-7 and TRBJ2-1, with TRBD1 matching over 10 bases. Germline loops: CDR1 SSHAT, CDR2 FNYEAQ (reference sequence). CDR3 length equals 14 residues. The CDR3 bases that were read are TGTGCTAGCAGCGAGGGACAGGGGTACAATGAG. Translation: CASSEGQGYNE. The complete CDR3 sequence is CASSEGQGYNEQFF.

Details on this clone: The CDR3 is cut off 3 residues early in the read; its end comes from the germline J gene. The rearrangement uses TRBV11-2 and TRBJ2-1; D possibly corresponds to TRBD1 (6 bases). Germline V gene data show CDR1 as SGHAT and CDR2 as FQNNGV. Trimming took 7 bases from V and 0 from J, leaving 10 bases between them. CDR3 length: 14 residues. The CDR3 loop is CASIRDTSYNEQFF. CDR3 bases read: TGTGCCAGCATCCGGGACACCTCCTACAATGAG.

This clone has at least ten counts. The read ends 3 residues early relative to the CDR3; the germline J gene fills the gap. The chain couples TRBV11-1 to TRBJ2-5; TRBD1 or TRBD2 may be the D gene (5 bases each). Germline CDR1 is SGHAT and CDR2 is FQDESV (reference sequence). Trimming cost V 2 bases and J 4 bases, with 8 bases left between them. The CDR3 extends over 13 amino acids. This chain's CDR3 is CASSLSGRETQYF. CDR3 bases read: TGTGCCAGCAGCTTATCAGGGAGAGAGACC.

This clone was found many times. The DNA ends 3 residues before the CDR3 does, and the rest of the CDR3 is filled in from the germline J gene. This chain joins TRBV14 and TRBJ2-1; no clear D. Germline V gene sequence: CDR1 SGHDN, CDR2 FVKESK. The CDR3 spans 14 residues. V lost 2 bases and J 0 bases, leaving 5 bases between the germline ends. The CDR3 loop is CASSQFRSYNEQFF. CDR3 DNA, as far as it was read: TGTGCCAGCAGCCAATTTCGCTCCTACAATGAG.